The T cell receptor (beta chain) under discussion was sequenced for a study of blood T cell repertoires in COVID-19. Trimming cost V 1 base and J 2 bases, with 10 bases left between them. This CDR3 has 14 amino acids. In germline, CDR1 is SGHRS, CDR2 YFSETQ. The repertoire was sequenced with immunoSEQ multiplex PCR; TCRdb's copy has only in-frame clones and lacks some. The data contain 55,000 to 85,000 clones, roughly nine tenths of them seen just once; the ten biggest clones take up over 4%. This receptor was identified in a woman between 18 and 30 years old with acute or convalescent COVID-19. This chain connects TRBV5-1 to TRBJ2-7; a weak D match, TRBD1 (6 bases). The specimen was peripheral blood. The CDR3 DNA sequence: TGCGCCAGCAGCTTGATGACAGGACCCTACGAGCAGTACTTC. This gives the protein CASSLMTGPYEQYF.